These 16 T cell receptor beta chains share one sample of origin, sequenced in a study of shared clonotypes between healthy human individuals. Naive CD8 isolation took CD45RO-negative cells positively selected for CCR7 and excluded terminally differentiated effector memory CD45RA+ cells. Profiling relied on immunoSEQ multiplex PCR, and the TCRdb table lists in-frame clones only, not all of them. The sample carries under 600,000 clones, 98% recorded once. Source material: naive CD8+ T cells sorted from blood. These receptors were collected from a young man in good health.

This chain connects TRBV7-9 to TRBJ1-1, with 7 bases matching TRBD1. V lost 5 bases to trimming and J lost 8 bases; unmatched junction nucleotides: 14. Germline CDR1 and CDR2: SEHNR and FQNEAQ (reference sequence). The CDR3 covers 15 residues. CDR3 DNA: TGTGCCAGCAGCGCCAACACCCCCGGGACAGAGGAAGCTTTCTTT. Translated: CASSANTPGTEEAFF.

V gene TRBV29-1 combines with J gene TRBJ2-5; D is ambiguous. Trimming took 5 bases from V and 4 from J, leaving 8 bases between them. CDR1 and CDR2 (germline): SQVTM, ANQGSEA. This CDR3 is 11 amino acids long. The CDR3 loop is CSVQQLETQYF. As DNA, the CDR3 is TGCAGCGTTCAACAGCTAGAGACCCAGTACTTC.

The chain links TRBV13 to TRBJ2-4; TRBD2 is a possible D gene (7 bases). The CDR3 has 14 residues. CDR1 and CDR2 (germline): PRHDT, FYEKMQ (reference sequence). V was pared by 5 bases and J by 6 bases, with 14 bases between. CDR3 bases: TGTGCCAGCAGCCCGGAGGGGGAGGGAAACATTCAGTACTTC. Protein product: CASSPEGEGNIQYF.

The CDR3 DNA reads TGCGCCAGCAGTGAGTCGATAGGGGGCAGCTATGGCTACACCTTC. Translated: CASSESIGGSYGYTF. V usage is TRBV10-2 and J usage is TRBJ1-2, with 7 bases fitting TRBD1. The CDR3 spans 15 residues. Trimming took 0 bases from V and 4 from J; bases not matched to a gene: 5. Germline CDR1 reads WSHSY; CDR2 reads SAAADI.

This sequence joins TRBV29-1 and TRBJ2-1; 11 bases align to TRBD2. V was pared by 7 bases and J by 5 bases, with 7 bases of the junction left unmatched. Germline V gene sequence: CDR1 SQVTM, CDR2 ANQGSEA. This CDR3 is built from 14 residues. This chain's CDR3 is CSAEGLADNNEQFF. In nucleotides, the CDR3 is TGCAGCGCCGAGGGACTAGCGGACAACAATGAGCAGTTCTTC.

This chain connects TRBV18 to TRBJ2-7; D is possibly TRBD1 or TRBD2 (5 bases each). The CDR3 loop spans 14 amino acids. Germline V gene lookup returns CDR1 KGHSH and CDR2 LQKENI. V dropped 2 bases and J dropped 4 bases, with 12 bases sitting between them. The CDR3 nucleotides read TGTGCCAGCTCACCAGGGGGTCCGTTGTACGAGCAGTACTTC. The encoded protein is CASSPGGPLYEQYF. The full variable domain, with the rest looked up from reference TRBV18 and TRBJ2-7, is NAGVMQNPRHLVRRRGQEARLRCSPMKGHSHVYWYRQLPEEGLKFMVYLQKENIIDESGMPKERFSAEFPKEGPSILRIQQVVRGDSAAYFCASSPGGPLYEQYFGPGTRLTVT.

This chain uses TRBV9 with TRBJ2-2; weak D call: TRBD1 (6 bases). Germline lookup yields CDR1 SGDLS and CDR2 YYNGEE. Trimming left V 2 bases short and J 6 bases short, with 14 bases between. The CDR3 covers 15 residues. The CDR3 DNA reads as TGTGCCAGCAGCGTGGGTCTAGCAGGGGCCGGGGAGCTGTTTTTT. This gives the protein CASSVGLAGAGELFF.

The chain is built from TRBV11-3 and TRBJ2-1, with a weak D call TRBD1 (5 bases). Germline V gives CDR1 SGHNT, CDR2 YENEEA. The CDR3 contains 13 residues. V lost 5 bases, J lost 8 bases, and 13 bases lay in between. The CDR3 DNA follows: TGTGCCAGCAGCGACCGCCAGGGCTATGAGCAGTTCTTC. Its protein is CASSDRQGYEQFF.

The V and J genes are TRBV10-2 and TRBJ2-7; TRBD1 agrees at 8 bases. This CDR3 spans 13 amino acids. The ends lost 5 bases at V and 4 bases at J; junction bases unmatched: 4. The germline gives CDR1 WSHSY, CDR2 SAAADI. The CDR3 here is CASSQGQVYEQYF. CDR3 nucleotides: TGCGCCAGCAGTCAGGGACAGGTATACGAGCAGTACTTC.

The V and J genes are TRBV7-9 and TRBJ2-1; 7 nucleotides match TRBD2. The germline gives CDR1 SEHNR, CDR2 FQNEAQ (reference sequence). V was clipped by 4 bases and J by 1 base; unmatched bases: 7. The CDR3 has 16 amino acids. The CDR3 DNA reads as TGTGCCAGCAGCTCACCTAGCGGACCATCCTACAATGAGCAGTTCTTC. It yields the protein CASSSPSGPSYNEQFF.

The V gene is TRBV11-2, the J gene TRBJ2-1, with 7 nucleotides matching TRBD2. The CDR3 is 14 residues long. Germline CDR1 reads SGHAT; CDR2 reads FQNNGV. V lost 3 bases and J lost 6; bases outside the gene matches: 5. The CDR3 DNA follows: TGTGCCAGCAGCTTTGGACTAGACGTCAATGAGCAGTTCTTC. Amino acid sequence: CASSFGLDVNEQFF.

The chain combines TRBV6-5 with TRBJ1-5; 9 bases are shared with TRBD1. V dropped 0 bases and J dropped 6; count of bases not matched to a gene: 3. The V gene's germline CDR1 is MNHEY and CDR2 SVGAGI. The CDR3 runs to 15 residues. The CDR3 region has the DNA TGTGCCAGCAGTTACTCTGGACAGGGGAGTCAGCCCCAGCATTTT. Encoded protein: CASSYSGQGSQPQHF.

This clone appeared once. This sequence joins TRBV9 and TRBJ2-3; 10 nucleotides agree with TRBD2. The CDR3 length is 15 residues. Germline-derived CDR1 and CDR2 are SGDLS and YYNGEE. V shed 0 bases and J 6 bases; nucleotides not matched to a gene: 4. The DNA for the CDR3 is TGTGCCAGCAGCGTAGGGCTAGCGGGAGTGGATACGCAGTATTTT. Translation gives CASSVGLAGVDTQYF. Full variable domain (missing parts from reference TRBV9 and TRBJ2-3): DSGVTQTPKHLITATGQRVTLRCSPRSGDLSVYWYQQSLDQGLQFLIQYYNGEERAKGNILERFSAQQFPDLHSELNLSSLELGDSALYFCASSVGLAGVDTQYFGPGTRLTVL.

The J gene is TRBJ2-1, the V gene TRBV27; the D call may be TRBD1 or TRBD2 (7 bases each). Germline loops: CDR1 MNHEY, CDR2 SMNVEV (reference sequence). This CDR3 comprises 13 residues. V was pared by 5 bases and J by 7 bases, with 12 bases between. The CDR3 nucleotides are TGTGCCAGCAGTCCGCAGGGGGGGAATGAGCAGTTCTTC. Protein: CASSPQGGNEQFF.

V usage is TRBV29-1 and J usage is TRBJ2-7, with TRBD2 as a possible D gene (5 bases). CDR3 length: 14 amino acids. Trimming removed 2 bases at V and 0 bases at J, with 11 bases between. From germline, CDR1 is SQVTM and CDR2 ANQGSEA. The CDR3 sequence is CSVETPGSSYEQYF. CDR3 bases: TGCAGCGTTGAAACACCGGGAAGCTCCTACGAGCAGTACTTC.

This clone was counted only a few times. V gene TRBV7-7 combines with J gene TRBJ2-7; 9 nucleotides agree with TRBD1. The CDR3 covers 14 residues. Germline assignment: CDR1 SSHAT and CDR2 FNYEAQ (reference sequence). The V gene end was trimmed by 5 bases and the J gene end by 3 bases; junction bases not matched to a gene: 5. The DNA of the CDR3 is TGTGCCAGCAGCATTTCGACAGGGGGCTACGAGCAGTACTTC. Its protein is CASSISTGGYEQYF.